The T cell receptor beta chain under discussion was sequenced for a study of CD8+ T cells in alopecia areata (dated by TCRdb to between 2018 and 2020). Background for the entire study: Treated patients were enrolled in an open-label pilot trial of oral tofacitinib, 5 to 10 mg twice daily, for moderate-to-severe alopecia areata. For the treated patients, the SALT score, which quantifies what percentage of scalp surface area is affected, served as the measure of disease severity. Biopsies were taken from tofacitinib-treated patients at baseline and at 4 and 24 weeks of treatment, and a later scalp biopsy was taken in several of the tofacitinib-treated patients. Tofacitinib was given for 6 to 18 months, followed by 6 months of follow-up off drug to assess delayed response and recurrence. TCRbeta CDR3 regions were amplified by immunoSEQ multiplex PCR using 35 Vbeta forward and 13 Jbeta reverse primers. Human TCRbeta sequencing covered scalp tissue and sorted CD4+ and CD8+ peripheral blood T cells from patchy and totalis/universalis alopecia areata patients and healthy controls. The study used high-throughput TCRbeta sequencing to examine T cell clonal expansion in alopecia areata, in both the C3H/HeJ mouse model and human patients. Clonality in the scalp was compared among normal scalp (n=4), patchy alopecia areata scalp (n=8), and alopecia totalis/universalis scalp (n=8). The RNA source kit depended on sample type: the PAXgene miRNA kit for fixed scalp, the miRNeasy kit for PBMCs, and the RNeasy kit for mouse skin. Broader findings and caveats from the paper: Scalp clonality and the number of expanded CD8+ clones among the top 100 scalp clones were significantly decreased by tofacitinib. Unlike mouse skin, which is dominated by gammadelta T cells, normal human skin has resident alphabeta T cells that are also sequenced, and this complicates analysis of the scalp TCR repertoire. Shared TCR sequences between patients were less evident than in mice, which may be partly attributable to HLA diversity in the patient population. Because the treated cohort was small and had just a single nonresponder, larger studies are needed to establish links between baseline CD8+ expansion and response. Compared with normal scalp, lesional scalp had higher clonality and more expanded CD8+ clones, particularly in alopecia totalis/universalis, a pattern that suggests antigenic drive. Many expanded lesional clones persisted in scalp and blood during tofacitinib treatment, which may partly explain relapse after stopping treatment.

Libraries were built with the immunoSEQ multiplex PCR assay. For TCR sequencing, RNA was extracted from every sample and reverse transcribed into cDNA to serve as template. First-strand cDNA was synthesized using SuperScript III with a 2:1 mix of oligo-dT and random hexamers. Amplification bias was assessed with a synthetic immune receptor repertoire, and residual bias was removed computationally. From the authors' description of their analysis: After raw reads were preprocessed to remove errors, the CDR3 was defined following IMGT conventions as running from the conserved cysteine to phenylalanine. Clonality was computed as 1 minus the Shannon entropy, with the entropy normalized by log2 of the number of productive unique TCRs. Whether scalp clones were CD4 or CD8 was inferred by matching scalp TCRbeta sequences against CD4 and CD8 repertoires sorted from blood. The immuneACCESS repertoire file appears here via TCRdb, limited to in-frame rearrangements. These files lack a portion of the clones; in checked studies, under half of the deficit traces to unresolved V genes, and the cause of the others is not known. The DNA gave D and trimming, while V, J and clone size come from that table. This sample has about 140,000 clones in its table, and 86% of those were observed once. Under 15% of the sample lies in the top ten.

Turning to this clone: What antigen it recognizes has not been identified. No much larger clonotype is one base removed from it; base qualities were not supplied.

According to the study, the label for this sample's time point signals: about four weeks on oral tofacitinib. The treatment or condition label for this specimen denotes: oral pan-JAK inhibitor, 5-10 mg twice daily. From alopecia areata patients, peripheral blood was collected along with lesional scalp punch biopsies. PBMCs were isolated by density centrifugation and stained for CD3, CD4 and CD8, and CD4+ and CD8+ T cells were sorted on a FACSAria. Trimming takes 4 bases from V and 5 bases from J, and the germline ends sit 3 bases apart. The CDR3 measures 11 amino acids from cysteine to phenylalanine. Only the CDR3 DNA stays, 33 bases, in frame from base 1. The germline V gene provides CDR1 ENHRY and CDR2 SYGVKD.

The chain uses TRBV10-3 and TRBJ2-1; the D gene assignment is ambiguous. Sample: CD8+ T cells sorted from blood, taken at week 4, from a patient treated with tofacitinib. The clonotype was recovered from a human donor with alopecia areata. The nucleotide sequence is TGTGCCATCAGTGCCAACAATGAGCAGTTCTTC. Its protein reads: CAISANNEQFF.